The 20 T cell receptor beta chains given below trace back to one sample, sequenced in a study of shared clonotypes between healthy human individuals. TCRdb's copy holds only in-frame clones and misses some; the assay was immunoSEQ multiplex PCR. This table has approximately 1,500,000 clones, 95% to 99% appearing once. The material sequenced was naive CD4+ T cells sorted from blood. Sample subset: CD45RA+ positively selected. These receptors came from a man younger than 40 in good health.

The DNA of the CDR3 is TGTGCCAGCTCCCTGGACAGGAGGACCGGGGAGCTGTTTTTT. Amino acid sequence: CASSLDRRTGELFF. The chain combines TRBV18 with TRBJ2-2, with 7 bases matching TRBD1. The germline gives CDR1 KGHSH, CDR2 LQKENI. The length of the CDR3 is 14 residues. V was pared by 6 bases and J by 5 bases, with 6 bases of the junction left unmatched.

This rearrangement joins TRBV7-9 to TRBJ2-7, with D possibly matching TRBD1 (6 bases). Trimming shortened V by 7 bases and J by 5 bases, and 15 bases separated the two germline ends. Germline assignment: CDR1 SEHNR and CDR2 FQNEAQ (reference sequence). There are 13 residues in the CDR3. The CDR3 loop reads CASTTDYRDEQYF. CDR3 nucleotide sequence: TGTGCCAGCACGACAGACTACAGGGACGAGCAGTACTTC. The full variable domain, completed using reference TRBV7-9 and TRBJ2-7, is DTGVSQNPRHKITKRGQNVTFRCDPISEHNRLYWYRQTLGQGPEFLTYFQNEAQLEKSRLLSDRFSAERPKGSFSTLEIQRTEQGDSAMYLCASTTDYRDEQYFGPGTRLTVT.

The chain combines TRBV19 with TRBJ2-5, with D possibly being TRBD1 (6 bases). The CDR3 length is 15 residues. CDR1 LNHDA and CDR2 SQIVND come from the germline V gene (reference sequence). V shed 5 bases and J shed 1 base, with 14 bases lying between them. The CDR3 is CASSARTGFQETQYF. The DNA for the CDR3 is TGTGCCAGTAGTGCACGAACAGGGTTCCAAGAGACCCAGTACTTC.

This clone has a single count. The sample holds other DNA sequences that translate to the same CDR3. The rearrangement links TRBV28 to TRBJ2-7; D gene uncertain. The CDR3 consists of 12 residues. From germline, CDR1 is MDHEN and CDR2 SYDVKM. The V gene lost 4 bases and the J gene lost 0 bases, with 4 bases spanning the gap. DNA of the CDR3: TGTGCCAGCAGTTCCAGCTCCTACGAGCAGTACTTC. It yields the protein CASSSSSYEQYF.

The chain links TRBV5-1 to TRBJ2-3; no clear D gene. The CDR3 loop spans 14 amino acids. CDR1 and CDR2 (germline): SGHRS, YFSETQ. Between the trimmed V and J ends, which lost 7 bases and 0 bases, there was a span of 12 bases. The CDR3 protein is CASGDGLSTDTQYF. CDR3 nucleotides: TGCGCCAGCGGGGATGGGCTCAGCACAGATACGCAGTATTTT. The variable domain in full, with the rest retrieved from reference TRBV5-1 and TRBJ2-3, is KAGVTQTPRYLIKTRGQQVTLSCSPISGHRSVSWYQQTPGQGLQFLFEYFSETQRNKGNFPGRFSGRQFSNSRSEMNVSTLELGDSALYLCASGDGLSTDTQYFGPGTRLTVL.

This clone was seen just once. The V call is TRBV5-1, the J call TRBJ1-1, with D possibly matching TRBD1 (6 bases). The CDR3 consists of 15 residues. V shed 3 bases and J shed 4 bases, with 16 bases lying between them. Germline CDR1 SGHRS, CDR2 YFSETQ. CDR3 amino acids: CASSSHRAVGTEAFF. CDR3 DNA sequence: TGCGCCAGCAGCTCACACAGGGCGGTCGGCACTGAAGCTTTCTTT.

The J gene is TRBJ1-3, the V gene TRBV12-5, with a possible D match to TRBD1 (6 bases). V was trimmed by 1 base and J by 1 base, leaving 11 bases between them. CDR1 is LGHNT and CDR2 is FRNRAP in the germline V gene. The CDR3 is made up of 16 amino acids. The CDR3 is CASGLDSGVSGNTIYF. CDR3 sequence (DNA): TGTGCTAGTGGTTTGGACTCAGGGGTTTCTGGAAACACCATATATTTT.

The chain couples TRBV25-1 to TRBJ1-3; D not certain. The CDR3 contains 15 residues. Germline V gives CDR1 MGHDK, CDR2 SYGVNS. The germline V and J ends were trimmed by 7 bases and 0 bases, with 13 bases remaining between them. In DNA, the CDR3 is TGTGCCAGCACCATAACAAGCTCCTCTGGAAACACCATATATTTT. This gives the protein CASTITSSSGNTIYF.

This rearrangement joins TRBV15 to TRBJ1-2, with D hard to call. Trimming stripped 0 bases from V and 10 bases from J, with 15 bases between. Germline V CDR1 and CDR2: LNHNV, YYDKDF (reference sequence). The CDR3 runs to 14 residues. CDR3 in amino acids: CATSRDTYSSVYTF. In DNA form, the CDR3 reads TGTGCCACCAGCAGAGATACGTACTCTTCCGTCTACACCTTC.

This chain connects TRBV11-2 to TRBJ2-1; D is uncertain. V gave up 1 base and J gave up 9 bases, with 7 bases separating them. The CDR3 covers 12 residues. From germline, CDR1 is SGHAT and CDR2 FQNNGV. CDR3 nucleotides: TGTGCCAGCAGCTTAGCGGTTGGTGAGCAGTTCTTC. Protein sequence: CASSLAVGEQFF.

The chain links TRBV21-1 to TRBJ2-1; the table's D gene call, TRBD2, was not cross checked with the DNA. TRBV21-1 corresponds to a pseudogene. This CDR3 spans 16 amino acids. CDR3 nucleotides: TGTGCCAGCAGCAAAGGGTCGGACGGGGCCTACAATGAGCAGTTCTTC. Its translation: CASSKGSDGAYNEQFF.

This rearrangement joins TRBV7-2 to TRBJ2-3; tentatively, D is TRBD2 (5 bases). V lost 2 bases to trimming and J lost 9 bases, with 9 bases between them. CDR1 SGHTA and CDR2 FQGNSA come from the germline V gene. CDR3 length: 12 amino acids. CDR3: CASSLKPGTQYF. The CDR3 nucleotides read TGTGCCAGCAGCTTAAAGCCGGGGACGCAGTATTTT.

The chain recombines TRBV11-2 with TRBJ1-2; D uncertain. The germline V gene has CDR1 SGHAT and CDR2 FQNNGV. With 4 bases removed from V and 4 bases from J, the gap between germline ends came to 22 bases. This CDR3 region has 17 residues. The DNA of the CDR3 is TGTGCCAGCAGCTCACCGCGGGTCGTCTACGGAGCCTATGGCTACACCTTC. It encodes CASSSPRVVYGAYGYTF.

V is TRBV18 and J is TRBJ2-7; D gene ambiguous. CDR1 and CDR2 from the germline V gene are KGHSH and LQKENI. Trimming took 3 bases from V and 6 from J, leaving 12 bases between them. CDR3 length: 13 residues. The CDR3 nucleotides are TGTGCCAGCTCACCGAACAGTACTCGCGAGCAGTACTTC. Residues: CASSPNSTREQYF.

The chain employs TRBV2 and TRBJ1-2, with D perhaps matching TRBD1 (6 bases). Germline V gives CDR1 SNHLY, CDR2 FYNNEI. The CDR3 runs to 12 residues. V lost 3 bases and J 7 bases, leaving 9 bases between the germline ends. The CDR3 nucleotides read TGTGCCAGCAGTGACCGGGGGCGTGGCTACACCTTC. It codes for CASSDRGRGYTF.

As to this clone: The sample has other DNA sequences that encode this CDR3 too. The chain combines TRBV6-1 with TRBJ1-2; D perhaps matches TRBD1 (6 bases). V lost 5 bases, J lost 4 bases, and 11 bases lay in between. Germline V CDR1 and CDR2: MNHNS, SASEGT. The CDR3 extends over 13 amino acids. The CDR3 sequence is CASSSGGGYGYTF. Here the CDR3 DNA reads TGTGCCAGCAGTTCCGGAGGGGGCTATGGCTACACCTTC.

A remark on this clone: Other DNA sequences of this sample code for an identical CDR3. CDR3 DNA sequence: TGCAGTGCTCCGGACAGTTACGAGCAGTACTTC. Its protein product is CSAPDSYEQYF. The J gene is TRBJ2-7, the V gene TRBV20-1, with D maybe TRBD1 (6 bases). Germline CDR1 and CDR2: DFQATT and SNEGSKA (reference sequence). V lost 5 bases and J lost 4, with 9 bases in between. This CDR3 is 11 amino acids long.

This chain connects TRBV11-2 to TRBJ1-2; D is uncertain. Trimming cost V 0 bases and J 0 bases, with 8 bases left between them. Germline loops: CDR1 SGHAT, CDR2 FQNNGV. The CDR3 length is 15 residues. CDR3 in amino acids: CASSLEGLTNYGYTF. The CDR3 DNA reads TGTGCCAGCAGCTTAGAAGGGCTAACTAACTATGGCTACACCTTC.

This clone was seen only once. Other DNA sequences in the same sample also yield this CDR3. V and J are TRBV18 and TRBJ2-1; 9 bases agree with TRBD2. This CDR3 region has 15 residues. V was clipped by 3 bases and J by 2 bases; unmatched bases: 2. Germline assignment: CDR1 KGHSH and CDR2 LQKENI. The CDR3 sequence is CASSPLAGPYNEQFF. The DNA of the CDR3 is TGTGCCAGCTCACCGCTAGCGGGGCCCTACAATGAGCAGTTCTTC. Full variable domain (remainder filled in from reference TRBV18 and TRBJ2-1): NAGVMQNPRHLVRRRGQEARLRCSPMKGHSHVYWYRQLPEEGLKFMVYLQKENIIDESGMPKERFSAEFPKEGPSILRIQQVVRGDSAAYFCASSPLAGPYNEQFFGPGTRLTVL.

This chain joins TRBV5-1 and TRBJ1-2; 9 positions match TRBD1. The CDR3 loop spans 16 amino acids. CDR1 is SGHRS, CDR2 YFSETQ, per germline. V shed 0 bases, J shed 8 bases, and the junction held 11 bases outside the gene matches. The CDR3 DNA reads as TGCGCCAGCAGCTTGGCCCCCGGGACAGGGAGGGGAGGCTACACCTTC. Protein sequence: CASSLAPGTGRGGYTF. The whole variable domain, remainder taken from reference TRBV5-1 and TRBJ1-2, is KAGVTQTPRYLIKTRGQQVTLSCSPISGHRSVSWYQQTPGQGLQFLFEYFSETQRNKGNFPGRFSGRQFSNSRSEMNVSTLELGDSALYLCASSLAPGTGRGGYTFGSGTRLTVV.